This section outlines one T cell receptor beta chain sequence together with its context. CDR1 is MDHEN, CDR2 SYDVKM, per germline. The V segment lost 10 bases and the J segment 6 bases; nucleotides outside the gene matches: 14. This CDR3 contains 14 residues. The data belong to a study of blood T cell repertoires in COVID-19. Study information: From T cells, B-cell-depleted T cells, or PBMCs came the material, which was cDNA or gDNA.

TCRdb's table, derived via immunoSEQ multiplex PCR, lists solely in-frame clones and lacks some. The data show around 190,000 clones, roughly 88% seen once. This receptor was identified in a middle-aged man with acute COVID-19. The sample taken for sequencing was PBMCs or T cells enriched from blood (not recorded which). The V and J genes are TRBV28 and TRBJ1-2; 7 positions match TRBD1. CDR3 protein: CATRHPRGEDGYTF. The CDR3 region has the DNA TGTGCCACCAGACACCCCAGGGGGGAAGATGGCTACACCTTC.